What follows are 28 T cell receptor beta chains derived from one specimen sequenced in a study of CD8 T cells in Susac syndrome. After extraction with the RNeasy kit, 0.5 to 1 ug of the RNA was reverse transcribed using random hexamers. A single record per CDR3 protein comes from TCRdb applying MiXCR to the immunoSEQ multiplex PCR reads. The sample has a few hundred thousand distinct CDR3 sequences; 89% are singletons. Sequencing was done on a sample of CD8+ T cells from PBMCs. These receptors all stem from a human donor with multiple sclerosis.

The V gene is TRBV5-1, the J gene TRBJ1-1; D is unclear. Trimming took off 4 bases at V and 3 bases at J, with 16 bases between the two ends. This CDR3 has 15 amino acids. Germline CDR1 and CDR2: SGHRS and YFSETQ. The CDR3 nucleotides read TGCGCCAGCAGCGGAGCAGACCCGCGGCACACTGAAGCTTTCTTT. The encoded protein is CASSGADPRHTEAFF.

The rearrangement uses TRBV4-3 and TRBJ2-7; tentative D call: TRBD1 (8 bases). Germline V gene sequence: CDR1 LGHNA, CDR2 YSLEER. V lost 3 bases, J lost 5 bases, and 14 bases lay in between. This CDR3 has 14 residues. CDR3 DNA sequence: TGCGCCAGCAGCCAGGGGGGGGGACAGGACGAGCAGTACTTC. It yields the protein CASSQGGGQDEQYF.

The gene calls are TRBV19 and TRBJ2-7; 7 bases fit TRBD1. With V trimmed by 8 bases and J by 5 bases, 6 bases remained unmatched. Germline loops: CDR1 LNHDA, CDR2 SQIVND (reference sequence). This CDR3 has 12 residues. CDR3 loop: CASGITGDEQYF. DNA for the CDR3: TGTGCCAGTGGAATTACAGGGGACGAGCAGTACTTC. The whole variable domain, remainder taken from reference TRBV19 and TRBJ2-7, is DGGITQSPKYLFRKEGQNVTLSCEQNLNHDAMYWYRQDPGQGLRLIYYSQIVNDFQKGDIAEGYSVSREKKESFPLTVTSAQKNPTAFYLCASGITGDEQYFGPGTRLTVT.

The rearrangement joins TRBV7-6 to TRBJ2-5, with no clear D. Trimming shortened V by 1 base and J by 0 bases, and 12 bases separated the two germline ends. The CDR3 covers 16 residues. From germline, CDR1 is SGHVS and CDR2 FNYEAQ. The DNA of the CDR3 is TGTGCCAGCAGCTTAGGTCCAGAGGAGTACCAAGAGACCCAGTACTTC. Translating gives CASSLGPEEYQETQYF.

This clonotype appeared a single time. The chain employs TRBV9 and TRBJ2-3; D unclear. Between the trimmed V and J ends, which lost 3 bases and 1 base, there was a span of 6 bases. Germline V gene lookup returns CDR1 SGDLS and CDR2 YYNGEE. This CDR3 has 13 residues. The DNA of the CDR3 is TGTGCCAGCAGCGATCGGGGCACAGATACGCAGTATTTT. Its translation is CASSDRGTDTQYF.

The CDR3 region is CASSSFSLNTEAFF. In nucleotides, the CDR3 is TGTGCCAGCAGTTCCTTCAGCCTGAACACTGAAGCTTTCTTT. The chain joins TRBV28 to TRBJ1-1; no clear D gene. The CDR3 has 14 amino acids. Germline CDR1 is MDHEN and CDR2 is SYDVKM. V shed 4 bases and J shed 0 bases, with 9 bases lying between them.

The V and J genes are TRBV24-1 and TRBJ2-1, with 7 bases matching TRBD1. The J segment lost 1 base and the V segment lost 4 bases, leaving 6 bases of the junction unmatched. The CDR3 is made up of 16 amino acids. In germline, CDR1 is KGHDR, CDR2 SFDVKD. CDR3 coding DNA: TGTGCCACCAGTGAACGGGACAGCCCATCCTACAATGAGCAGTTCTTC. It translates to CATSERDSPSYNEQFF.

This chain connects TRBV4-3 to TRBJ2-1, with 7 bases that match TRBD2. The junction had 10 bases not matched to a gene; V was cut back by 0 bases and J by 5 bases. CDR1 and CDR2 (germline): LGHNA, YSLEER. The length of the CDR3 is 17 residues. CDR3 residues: CASSQDDRDYLHNEQFF. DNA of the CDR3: TGCGCCAGCAGCCAAGATGACCGGGACTATCTCCACAATGAGCAGTTCTTC.

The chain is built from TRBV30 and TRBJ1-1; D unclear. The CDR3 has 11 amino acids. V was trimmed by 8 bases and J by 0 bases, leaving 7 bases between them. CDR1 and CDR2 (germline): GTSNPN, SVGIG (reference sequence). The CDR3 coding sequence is TGTGCCGGTACCATGAACACTGAAGCTTTCTTT. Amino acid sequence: CAGTMNTEAFF.

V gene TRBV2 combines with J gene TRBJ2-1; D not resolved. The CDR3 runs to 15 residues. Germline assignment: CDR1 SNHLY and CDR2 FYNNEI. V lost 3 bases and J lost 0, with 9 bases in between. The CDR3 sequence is CASSENRGSYNEQFF. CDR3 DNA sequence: TGTGCCAGCAGTGAGAATCGCGGCTCCTACAATGAGCAGTTCTTC.

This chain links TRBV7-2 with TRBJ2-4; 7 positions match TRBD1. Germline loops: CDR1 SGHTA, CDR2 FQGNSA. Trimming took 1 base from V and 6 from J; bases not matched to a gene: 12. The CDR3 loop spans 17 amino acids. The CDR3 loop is CASSLELNRGPLNIQYF. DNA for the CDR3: TGTGCCAGCAGCTTAGAGCTTAACAGGGGTCCTTTAAACATTCAGTACTTC.

CDR3 amino acids: CASSLIGFSYEQYF. The DNA of the CDR3 is TGTGCCAGCAGTTTAATAGGGTTTTCCTACGAGCAGTACTTC. This chain links TRBV28 with TRBJ2-7; D is unresolved. V dropped 2 bases and J dropped 1 base, with 9 bases sitting between them. The CDR3 has 14 residues. Germline-derived CDR1 and CDR2 are MDHEN and SYDVKM.

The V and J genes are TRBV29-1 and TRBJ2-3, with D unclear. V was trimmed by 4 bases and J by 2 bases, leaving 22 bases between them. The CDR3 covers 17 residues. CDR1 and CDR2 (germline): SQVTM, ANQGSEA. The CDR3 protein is CSVGSLLGKVSTDTQYF. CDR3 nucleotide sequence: TGCAGCGTTGGGAGCCTTTTGGGAAAAGTCTCCACAGATACGCAGTATTTT.

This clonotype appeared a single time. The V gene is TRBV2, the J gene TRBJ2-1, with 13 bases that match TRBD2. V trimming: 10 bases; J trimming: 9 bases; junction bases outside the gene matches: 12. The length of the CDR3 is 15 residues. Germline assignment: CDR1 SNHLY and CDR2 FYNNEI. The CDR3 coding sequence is TGTGCCAACCGTTGGACTAGCGGGAGTCGGAGTGAGCAGTTCTTC. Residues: CANRWTSGSRSEQFF.

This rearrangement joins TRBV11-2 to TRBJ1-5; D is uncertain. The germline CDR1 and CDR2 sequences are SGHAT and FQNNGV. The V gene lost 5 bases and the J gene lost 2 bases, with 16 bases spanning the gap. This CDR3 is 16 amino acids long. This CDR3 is CASSLGWEEGNQPQHF. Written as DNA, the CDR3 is TGTGCCAGCAGCCTCGGGTGGGAAGAGGGCAATCAGCCCCAGCATTTT.

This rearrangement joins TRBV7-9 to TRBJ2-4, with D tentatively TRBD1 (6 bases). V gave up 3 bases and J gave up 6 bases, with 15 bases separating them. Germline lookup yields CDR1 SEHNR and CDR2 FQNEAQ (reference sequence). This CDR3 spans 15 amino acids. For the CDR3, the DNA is TGTGCCAGCAGCTTCGCGACAGGCGGTTTAAACATTCAGTACTTC. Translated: CASSFATGGLNIQYF.

This CDR3 is CASSHGRNFQETQYF. The CDR3 nucleotides read TGTGCCAGCAGCCACGGGAGGAACTTCCAGGAGACCCAGTACTTC. The chain uses TRBV11-2 and TRBJ2-5; 7 bases fit TRBD2. V shed 5 bases, J shed 5 bases, and the junction held 11 bases outside the gene matches. The CDR3 has 15 residues. Germline values: CDR1 SGHAT, CDR2 FQNNGV.

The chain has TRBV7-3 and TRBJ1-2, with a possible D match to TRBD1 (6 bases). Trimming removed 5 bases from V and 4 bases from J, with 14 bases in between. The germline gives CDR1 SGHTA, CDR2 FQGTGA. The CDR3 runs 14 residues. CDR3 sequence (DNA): TGTGCCAGCAGCCCCGGACAGTCCGGCTATGGCTACACCTTC. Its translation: CASSPGQSGYGYTF. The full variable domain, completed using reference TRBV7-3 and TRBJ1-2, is GAGVSQTPSNKVTEKGKYVELRCDPISGHTALYWYRQSLGQGPEFLIYFQGTGAADDSGLPNDRFFAVRPEGSVSTLKIQRTERGDSAVYLCASSPGQSGYGYTFGSGTRLTVV.

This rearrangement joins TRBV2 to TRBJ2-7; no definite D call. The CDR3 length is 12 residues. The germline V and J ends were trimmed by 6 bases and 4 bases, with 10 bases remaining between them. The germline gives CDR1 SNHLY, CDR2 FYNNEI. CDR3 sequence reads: CASRIHGYEQYF. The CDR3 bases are TGTGCCAGCAGGATCCATGGTTACGAGCAGTACTTC.

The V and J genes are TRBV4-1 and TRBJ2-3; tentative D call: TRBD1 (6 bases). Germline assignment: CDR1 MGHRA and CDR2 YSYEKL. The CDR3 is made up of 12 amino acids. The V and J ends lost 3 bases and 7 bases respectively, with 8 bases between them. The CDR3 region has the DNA TGCGCCAGCAGCCAGGACAGTTATACGCAGTATTTT. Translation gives CASSQDSYTQYF.

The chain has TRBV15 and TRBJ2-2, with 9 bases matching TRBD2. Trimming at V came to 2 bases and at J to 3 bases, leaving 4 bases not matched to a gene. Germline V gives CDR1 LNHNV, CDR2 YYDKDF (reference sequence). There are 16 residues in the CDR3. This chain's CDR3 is CATSRPGLADTGELFF. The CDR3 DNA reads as TGTGCCACCAGCAGACCGGGACTAGCCGACACCGGGGAGCTGTTTTTT.

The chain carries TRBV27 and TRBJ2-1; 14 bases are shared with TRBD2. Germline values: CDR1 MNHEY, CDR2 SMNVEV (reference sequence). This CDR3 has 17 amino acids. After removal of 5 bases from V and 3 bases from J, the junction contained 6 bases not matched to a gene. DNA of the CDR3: TGTGCCAGCAGTCCCATCGGGACTAGCGGGGGCTACAATGAGCAGTTCTTC. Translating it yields CASSPIGTSGGYNEQFF.

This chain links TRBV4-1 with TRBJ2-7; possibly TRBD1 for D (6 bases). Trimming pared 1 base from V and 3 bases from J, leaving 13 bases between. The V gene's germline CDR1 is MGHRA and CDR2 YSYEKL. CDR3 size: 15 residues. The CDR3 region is CASSQGRDTLYEQYF. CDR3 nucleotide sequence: TGCGCCAGCAGCCAAGGACGGGACACCCTCTACGAGCAGTACTTC.

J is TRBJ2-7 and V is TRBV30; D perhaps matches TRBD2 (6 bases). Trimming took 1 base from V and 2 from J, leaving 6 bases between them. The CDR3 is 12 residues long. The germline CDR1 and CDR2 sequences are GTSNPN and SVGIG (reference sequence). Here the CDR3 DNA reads TGTGCCTGGAGTGGACTAGCCTACGAGCAGTACTTC. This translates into CAWSGLAYEQYF.

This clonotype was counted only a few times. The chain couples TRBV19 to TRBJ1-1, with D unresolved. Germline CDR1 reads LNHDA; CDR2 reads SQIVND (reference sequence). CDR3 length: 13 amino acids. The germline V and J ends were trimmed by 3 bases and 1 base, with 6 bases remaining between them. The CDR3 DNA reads TGTGCCAGTAGTATCGGAAGGAACACTGAAGCTTTCTTT. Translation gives CASSIGRNTEAFF.

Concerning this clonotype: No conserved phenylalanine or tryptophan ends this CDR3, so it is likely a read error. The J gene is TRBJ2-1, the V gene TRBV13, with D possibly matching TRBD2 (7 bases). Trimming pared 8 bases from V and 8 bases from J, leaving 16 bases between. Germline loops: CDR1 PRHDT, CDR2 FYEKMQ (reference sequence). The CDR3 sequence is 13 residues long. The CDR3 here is CASRWGGRDEQFL. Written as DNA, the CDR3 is TGTGCCAGCCGCTGGGGGGGCAGGGATGAGCAGTTCCTC.

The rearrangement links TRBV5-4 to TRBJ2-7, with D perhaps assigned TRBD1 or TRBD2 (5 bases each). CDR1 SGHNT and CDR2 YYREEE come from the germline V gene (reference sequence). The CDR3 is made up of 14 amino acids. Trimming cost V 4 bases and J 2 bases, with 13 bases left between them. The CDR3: CASSDTGTTYEQYF. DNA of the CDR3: TGTGCCAGCAGCGATACCGGGACCACCTACGAGCAGTACTTC. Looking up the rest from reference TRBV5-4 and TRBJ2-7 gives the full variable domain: ETGVTQSPTHLIKTRGQQVTLRCSSQSGHNTVSWYQQALGQGPQFIFQYYREEENGRGNFPPRFSGLQFPNYSSELNVNALELDDSALYLCASSDTGTTYEQYFGPGTRLTVT.

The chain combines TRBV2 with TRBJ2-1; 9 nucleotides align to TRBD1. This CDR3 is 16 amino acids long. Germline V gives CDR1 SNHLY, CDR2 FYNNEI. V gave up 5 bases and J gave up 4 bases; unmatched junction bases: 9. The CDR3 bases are TGTGCCAGCAGTAACAGGGGGCAAGTGCGGTACAATGAGCAGTTCTTC. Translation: CASSNRGQVRYNEQFF.